This TCR beta chain was recorded in a study of graft-versus-host responses after intestinal transplantation. At the level of the study: As for transplant type, recipients had multivisceral, liver-intestinal, or isolated intestinal grafts. Induction using anti-thymocyte globulin, followed by tacrolimus and steroids for 2 to 4 years, was given to all recipients.

Germline-derived CDR1 and CDR2 are MNHEY and SVGAGI. The V and J ends lost 6 bases and 7 bases, in that order; junction bases with no gene match: 10. The CDR3 length is 14 residues. Measured with immunoSEQ multiplex PCR; TCRdb has only the in-frame clones, and not every one. The sample lists tens of thousands of clones, approximately 87% occurring once. Points on this clone: Its antigen is not known.

Sequences were derived from unstimulated CD4+ T cells sorted from spleen or lymph node cells, sampled before transplant. The TCR was taken from a human donor who was the organ donor for an intestinal transplant. The chain joins TRBV6-5 to TRBJ2-5; 8 positions agree with TRBD2. The CDR3 sequence is CASSAGLAGGTQYF. The DNA of the CDR3 is TGTGCCAGCAGCGCTGGACTAGCTGGCGGGACCCAGTACTTC.